The source of this T cell receptor beta chain is a study of blood T cell repertoires in COVID-19. Study-level background: There were acute and convalescent COVID-19 samples, and they came from the United States, Italy and Spain.

The protocol was immunoSEQ multiplex PCR, while the TCRdb copy is restricted to in-frame clones and leaves out a portion. Here the sample spans some 250,000 clones, roughly 91% being singletons. The CDR3 spans 13 residues. The germline V gene has CDR1 KGHDR and CDR2 SFDVKD. The V segment lost 8 bases and the J segment 6 bases; nucleotides outside the gene matches: 6. This clonotype was obtained from a woman aged 40 to 50 with acute COVID-19. The sequencing input was PBMCs or T cells enriched from blood (not recorded which). This chain links TRBV24-1 with TRBJ1-5, with 7 bases lining up with TRBD1. DNA for the CDR3: TGTGCCACCAACGACAGGGTCGGTCAGCCCCAGCATTTT. This gives the protein CATNDRVGQPQHF.